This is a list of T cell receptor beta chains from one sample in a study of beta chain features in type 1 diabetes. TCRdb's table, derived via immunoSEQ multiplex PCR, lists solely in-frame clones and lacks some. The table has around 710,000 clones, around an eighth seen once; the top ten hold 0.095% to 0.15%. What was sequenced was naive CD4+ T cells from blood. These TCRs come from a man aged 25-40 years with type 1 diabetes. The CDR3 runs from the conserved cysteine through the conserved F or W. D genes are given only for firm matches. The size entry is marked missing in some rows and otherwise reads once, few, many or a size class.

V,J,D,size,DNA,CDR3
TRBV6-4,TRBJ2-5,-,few,TGTGCCAGCAGTGCTAGCAGGCAAGAGACCCAGTACTTC,CASSASRQETQYF
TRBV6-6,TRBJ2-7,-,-,TGTGCCAGCAAGTCCGCCTACGAGCAGTACTTC,CASKSAYEQYF
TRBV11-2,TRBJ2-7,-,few,TGTGCCAGCAGCTTAGGACTAGAACACGAGCAGTACTTC,CASSLGLEHEQYF
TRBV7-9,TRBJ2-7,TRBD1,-,TGTGCCAGCAGCCCAGAGGACAGGGTTCTCCCTCCCGAGCAGTACTTC,CASSPEDRVLPPEQYF
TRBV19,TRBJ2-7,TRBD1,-,TGTGCCAGTAGTATTGCGTGGGACAGGCCCTACGAGCAGTACTTC,CASSIAWDRPYEQYF
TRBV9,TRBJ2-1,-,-,TGTGCCAGCAGCGTAGGGTTCCCTCGCCGGGGGAACAATGAGCAGTTCTTC,CASSVGFPRRGNNEQFF
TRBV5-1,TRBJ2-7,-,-,TGCGCCAGCAGCTTGTTTCAGGGTCTCGACGAGCAGTACTTC,CASSLFQGLDEQYF
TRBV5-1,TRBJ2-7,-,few,TGCGCCAGCAGCTTGGCAGCAGATACCTACGAGCAGTACTTC,CASSLAADTYEQYF
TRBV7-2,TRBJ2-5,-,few,TGTGCCAGCAGCTCCCCGGGACGCCAAGAGACCCAGTACTTC,CASSSPGRQETQYF
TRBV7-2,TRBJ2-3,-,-,TGTGCCAGCAGCCGGGAAAGGAAGACAGATACGCAGTATTTT,CASSRERKTDTQYF
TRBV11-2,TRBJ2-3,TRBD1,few,TGTGCCAGCAGCTCTACAGGGGGAAGCACAGATACGCAGTATTTT,CASSSTGGSTDTQYF
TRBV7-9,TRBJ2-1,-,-,TGTGCCAGCAGCTTAGCGGGCGGGGCCTACAATGAGCAGTTCTTC,CASSLAGGAYNEQFF
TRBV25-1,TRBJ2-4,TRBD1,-,TGTGCCAGCAGTGAATCGGGGACAGGGGTGATTCAGTACTTC,CASSESGTGVIQYF
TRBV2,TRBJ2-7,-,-,TGTGCCAGCGGGGAGAGGACCGAGCAGTACTTC,CASGERTEQYF
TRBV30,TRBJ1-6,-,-,TGTGCCTGGAGTATCGACGGAGCCCGTTATAATTCACCCCTCCACTTT,CAWSIDGARYNSPLHF
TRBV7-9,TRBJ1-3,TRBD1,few,TGTGCCAGCAGTCAGGGGGCCCGAAACACCATATATTTT,CASSQGARNTIYF
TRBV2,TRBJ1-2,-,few,TGTGCCAGCAGTGTAAAGGATCACTATGGCTACACCTTC,CASSVKDHYGYTF
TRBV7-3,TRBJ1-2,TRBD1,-,TGTGCCAGCAGTCCTACGGACAGGGGAGACGGCTACACCTTC,CASSPTDRGDGYTF
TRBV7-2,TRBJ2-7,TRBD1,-,TGTGCCAGCAGACAAACCGGGACAGGGATCTACGAGCAGTACTTC,CASRQTGTGIYEQYF
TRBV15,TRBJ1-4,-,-,TGTGCCACCAGCAGAGATCGGCAGATTAATGAAAAACTGTTTTTT,CATSRDRQINEKLFF
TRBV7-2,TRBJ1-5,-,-,TGTGCCAGCAGCTCGGTGTGGGTTGTCGGTCAGCCCCAGCATTTT,CASSSVWVVGQPQHF
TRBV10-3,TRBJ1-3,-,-,TGTGCCATCAGGACAGGAGGGCCTCTCCTATCTGGAAACACCATATATTTT,CAIRTGGPLLSGNTIYF
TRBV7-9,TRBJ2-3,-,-,TGTGCCAGCAGCTTCGGTGGCACAGATACGCAGTATTTT,CASSFGGTDTQYF
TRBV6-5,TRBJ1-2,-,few,TGTGCCAGCACCTACCCCTCCGGGGGCTACACCTTC,CASTYPSGGYTF
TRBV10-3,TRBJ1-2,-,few,TGTGCCATCGAACAGGGAAATGGCTACACCTTC,CAIEQGNGYTF
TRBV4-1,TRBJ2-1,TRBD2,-,TGCGCCAGCAGCCATAGCGGGGGGGCCAAGAATGAGCAGTTCTTC,CASSHSGGAKNEQFF
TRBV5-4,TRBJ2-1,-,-,TGTGCCAGCAGCCTTGCGGGGCAGGGGCGCAATGAGCAGTTCTTC,CASSLAGQGRNEQFF
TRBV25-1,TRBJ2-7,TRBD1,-,TGTGCCAGCTCCCAAAGGGACAGGGGAGTGCTCCACGAGCAGTACTTC,CASSQRDRGVLHEQYF
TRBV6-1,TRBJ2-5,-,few,TGTGCCAGCAGTGAAGCCCTCGCGGGGCAAGAGACCCAGTACTTC,CASSEALAGQETQYF
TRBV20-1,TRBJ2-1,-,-,TGCAGTGCTACCCAGAATGAGCAGTTCTTC,CSATQNEQFF
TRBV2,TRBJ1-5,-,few,TGTGCCAGCGGCAGGCGGGATCAGCCCCAGCATTTT,CASGRRDQPQHF
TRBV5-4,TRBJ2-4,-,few,TGTGCCAGCAGCTCTGCCAGTGGAGACAAAAACATTCAGTACTTC,CASSSASGDKNIQYF
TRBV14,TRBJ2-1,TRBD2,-,TGTGCCAGCAGCACCCACAGGACTAGCTCCTACAATGAGCAGTTCTTC,CASSTHRTSSYNEQFF
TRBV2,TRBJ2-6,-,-,TGTGCCAGCAGTGAAGGGGGCTCTGGGGCCAACGTCCTGACTTTC,CASSEGGSGANVLTF
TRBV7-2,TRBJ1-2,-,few,TGTGCCAGCAGCTTAGGCGCAGCCCAAAACTATGGCTACACCTTC,CASSLGAAQNYGYTF
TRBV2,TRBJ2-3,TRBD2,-,TGTGCCAGCAGCGAGACTAGCGGGGGCCGCACAGATACGCAGTATTTT,CASSETSGGRTDTQYF
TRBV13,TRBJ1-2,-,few,TGTGCCAGCAGCCTGAGATGGTGGACGTCGCTCTTAAACTATGGCTACACCTTC,CASSLRWWTSLLNYGYTF
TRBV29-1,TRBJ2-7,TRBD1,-,TGCAGCGTTGAAGGGGGACAGGGTTTCCACGAGCAGTACTTC,CSVEGGQGFHEQYF
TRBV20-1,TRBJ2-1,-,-,TGCAGCGCAACTCAAGCGCAGTTCTTC,CSATQAQFF
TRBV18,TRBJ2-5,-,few,TGTGCCAGCTCACCAGAAGAGGAGACCCAGTACTTC,CASSPEEETQYF
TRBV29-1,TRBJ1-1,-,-,TGCAGCGTGGCGACAACCTGGAACACTGAAGCTTTCTTT,CSVATTWNTEAFF
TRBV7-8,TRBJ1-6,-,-,TGTGCCAGCAGCTTAGAGGCACAGAATCGTTCACCCCTCCACTTT,CASSLEAQNRSPLHF
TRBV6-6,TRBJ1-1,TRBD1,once,TGTGCCAGCAGCCGCAGGGGGCGCGGGGACACTGAAGCTTTCTTT,CASSRRGRGDTEAFF
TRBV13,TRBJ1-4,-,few,TGTGCCAGCAGCTTTTGGGGGGCGGAGGAAAAACTGTTTTTT,CASSFWGAEEKLFF
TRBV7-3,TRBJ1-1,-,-,TGTGCCAGCGGGTACAGTAACACTGAAGCTTTCTTT,CASGYSNTEAFF
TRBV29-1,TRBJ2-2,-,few,TGCAGCGTTGAGTGGGGCGGTGACACCGGGGAGCTGTTTTTT,CSVEWGGDTGELFF
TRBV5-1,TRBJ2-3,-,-,TGCGCCAGCAGCTTGGTGATGGGGGCAGATACGCAGTATTTT,CASSLVMGADTQYF
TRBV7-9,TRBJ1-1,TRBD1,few,TGTGCCAGCAGCCGATTGGGACAGGGGGACACTGAAGCTTTCTTT,CASSRLGQGDTEAFF
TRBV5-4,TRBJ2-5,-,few,TGTGCCAGCAGTCTATCTTGGACTACCGGGGAGACCCAGTACTTC,CASSLSWTTGETQYF
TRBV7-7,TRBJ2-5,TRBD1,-,TGTGCCAGCAGCTTAGTCGAGGGACAGGGGGCCCTGTACTTC,CASSLVEGQGALYF
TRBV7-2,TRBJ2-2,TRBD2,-,TGTGCCACCGGACTAGTTACTGGGGAGCTGTTTTTT,CATGLVTGELFF
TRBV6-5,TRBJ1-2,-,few,TGTGCCAGCAGCTTAGCCGGGACGGTCGTCTATGGCTACACCTTC,CASSLAGTVVYGYTF
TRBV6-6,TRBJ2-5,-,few,TGTGCCAGCAGGAACCCGGGGGAGACCCAGTACTTC,CASRNPGETQYF
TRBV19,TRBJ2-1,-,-,TGTGCCAGTACCCCTAACAGGGAGCTCTACAATGAGCAGTTCTTC,CASTPNRELYNEQFF
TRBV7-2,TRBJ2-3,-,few,TGTGCCAGCAGCTTAGCGGGGCTCCCAGATACGCAGTATTTT,CASSLAGLPDTQYF
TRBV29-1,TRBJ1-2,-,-,TGCAGCGTTGATCTAGGCCGGACGGGTAACTATGGCTACACCTTC,CSVDLGRTGNYGYTF
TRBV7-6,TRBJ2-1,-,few,TGTGCCAGCAGCTTAGGGAGCTACAATGAGCAGTTCTTC,CASSLGSYNEQFF
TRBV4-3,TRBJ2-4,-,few,TGCGCCAGCAGCCAAGGTTTTGCCGAGTCTGCCAAAAACATTCAGTACTTC,CASSQGFAESAKNIQYF